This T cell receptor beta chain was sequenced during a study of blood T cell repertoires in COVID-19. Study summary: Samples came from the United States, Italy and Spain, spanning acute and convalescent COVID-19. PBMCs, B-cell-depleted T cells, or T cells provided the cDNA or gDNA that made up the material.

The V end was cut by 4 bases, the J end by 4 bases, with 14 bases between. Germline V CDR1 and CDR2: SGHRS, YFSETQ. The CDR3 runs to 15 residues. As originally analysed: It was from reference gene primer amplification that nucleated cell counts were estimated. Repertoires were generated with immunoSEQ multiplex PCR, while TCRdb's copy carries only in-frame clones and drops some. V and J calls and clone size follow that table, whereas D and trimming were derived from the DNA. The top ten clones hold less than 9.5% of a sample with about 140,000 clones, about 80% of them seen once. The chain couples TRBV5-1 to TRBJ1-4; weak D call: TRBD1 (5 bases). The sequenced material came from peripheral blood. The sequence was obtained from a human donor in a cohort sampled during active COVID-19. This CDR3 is CASSTGSVDNEKLFF. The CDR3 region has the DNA TGCGCCAGCAGCACAGGATCCGTCGATAATGAAAAACTGTTTTTT. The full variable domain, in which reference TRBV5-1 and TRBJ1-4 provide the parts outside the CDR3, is KAGVTQTPRYLIKTRGQQVTLSCSPISGHRSVSWYQQTPGQGLQFLFEYFSETQRNKGNFPGRFSGRQFSNSRSEMNVSTLELGDSALYLCASSTGSVDNEKLFFGSGTQLSVL.